A single sample gave rise to the 29 T cell receptor beta chains below, sequenced in a study of PD-1 blockade in classical Hodgkin lymphoma. Relapse after autologous stem cell transplantation occurred in every patient, and brentuximab vedotin exposure varied. Measured with immunoSEQ multiplex PCR; TCRdb has only the in-frame clones, and not every one. The sample holds around 65,000 clones; around 89% are singletons and the top ten take around 13%. Sequenced here: peripheral blood mononuclear cells (PBMCs), sampled at baseline. Receptors were obtained from a human donor with classical Hodgkin lymphoma.

This rearrangement joins TRBV28 to TRBJ1-2; D ambiguous. V gave up 7 bases and J gave up 0 bases, with 3 bases separating them. The CDR3 contains 11 residues. Germline-derived CDR1 and CDR2 are MDHEN and SYDVKM. DNA for the CDR3: TGTGCCAGCATGGCTAACTATGGCTACACCTTC. Translation gives CASMANYGYTF.

J is TRBJ2-1 and V is TRBV4-2; tentatively, D is TRBD2 (6 bases). The germline V gene has CDR1 LGHNA and CDR2 YNFKEQ. CDR3 length: 16 residues. V was clipped by 0 bases and J by 3 bases, with 12 bases between them. CDR3: CASSQDPGGLYNEQFF. The CDR3, as DNA: TGTGCCAGCAGCCAAGATCCCGGGGGACTCTACAATGAGCAGTTCTTC.

The CDR3 coding sequence is TGTGCCACCAGACCAGGGGGAGTGGTCGGACAAGAGACCCAGTACTTC. As protein: CATRPGGVVGQETQYF. The chain is built from TRBV11-1 and TRBJ2-5; 7 bases line up with TRBD1. CDR1 SGHAT and CDR2 FQDESV come from the germline V gene (reference sequence). This CDR3 contains 16 residues. After removal of 10 bases from V and 2 bases from J, the junction contained 16 bases not matched to a gene.

The V call is TRBV7-9, the J call TRBJ2-7, with D possibly TRBD1 on 6 matching bases. Trimming cost V 5 bases and J 2 bases, with 16 bases left between them. The CDR3 is made up of 15 amino acids. Germline-derived CDR1 and CDR2 are SEHNR and FQNEAQ (reference sequence). CDR3 residues: CASSPTDSFTYEQYF. The CDR3 region has the DNA TGTGCCAGCAGCCCCACGGACAGTTTCACCTACGAGCAGTACTTC.

The V gene is TRBV7-2, the J gene TRBJ2-4, with D possibly matching TRBD1 (5 bases). The CDR3 sequence is 12 residues long. Germline V gene sequence: CDR1 SGHTA, CDR2 FQGNSA. V lost 1 base, J lost 9 bases, and 7 bases lay in between. The CDR3 loop is CASSLDGAIQYF. The CDR3, as DNA: TGTGCCAGCAGCTTAGATGGGGCCATTCAGTACTTC.

The gene calls are TRBV5-4 and TRBJ2-3; TRBD2 matches 10 bases. Germline V gene lookup returns CDR1 SGHNT and CDR2 YYREEE (reference sequence). Trimming cost V 4 bases and J 4 bases; bases outside gene matches: 9. CDR3 size: 16 residues. CDR3 in amino acids: CASSRLAGVGADTQYF. The CDR3 region has the DNA TGTGCCAGCAGCCGCCTAGCGGGGGTGGGCGCAGATACGCAGTATTTT.

This clone has just one count. CDR3 DNA sequence: TGTGCCAGCAGCTTAGAGGGCACCGGGGAGCTGTTTTTT. This translates into CASSLEGTGELFF. This chain connects TRBV11-2 to TRBJ2-2; D remains unclear. The CDR3 totals 13 residues. Trimming removed 0 bases at V and 4 bases at J, with 3 bases between. CDR1 is SGHAT, CDR2 FQNNGV, per germline.

With regard to this clone: Other nucleotide sequences in the sample specify the same CDR3. The chain couples TRBV6-5 to TRBJ2-7; 7 bases are a match to TRBD2. The V segment lost 5 bases and the J segment 2 bases; nucleotides outside the gene matches: 0. The CDR3 covers 12 residues. Germline CDR1 MNHEY, CDR2 SVGAGI. The CDR3 here is CASSRGAYEQYF. The CDR3 DNA reads as TGTGCCAGCAGTCGGGGGGCCTACGAGCAGTACTTC.

V usage is TRBV2 and J usage is TRBJ1-6; D is perhaps TRBD1 (6 bases). CDR3 length: 16 residues. From germline, CDR1 is SNHLY and CDR2 FYNNEI. V shed 6 bases and J shed 0 bases, with 12 bases lying between them. CDR3 nucleotides: TGTGCCAGCAGGAAGGGGGTGGACTCCTATAATTCACCCCTCCACTTT. Its translation is CASRKGVDSYNSPLHF.

This clone was observed a few times. This sequence joins TRBV6-1 and TRBJ2-7; possibly TRBD1 or TRBD2 for D (5 bases each). Trimming cost V 1 base and J 0 bases, with 10 bases left between them. This CDR3 has 15 residues. Germline values: CDR1 MNHNS, CDR2 SASEGT. The CDR3 DNA is TGTGCCAGCAGTGAAGTCCCAGGGACCTCCTACGAGCAGTACTTC. Amino acids: CASSEVPGTSYEQYF.

The chain carries TRBV2 and TRBJ1-3, with no clear D. The CDR3 totals 16 residues. Deletions cut 4 bases from V and 3 bases from J, with 16 bases between. Germline V gene data show CDR1 as SNHLY and CDR2 as FYNNEI. The DNA of the CDR3 is TGTGCCAGCAGTGTGTCTGAGGTTGCAAGTGGAAACACCATATATTTT. This codes for CASSVSEVASGNTIYF.

V and J are TRBV11-1 and TRBJ2-7, with no clear D. The germline V gene encodes CDR1 SGHAT and CDR2 FQDESV (reference sequence). Deletions cut 3 bases from V and 5 bases from J, with 17 bases between. This CDR3 spans 15 amino acids. In DNA form, the CDR3 reads TGTGCCAGCAGCTTCACACGGACGCTCCCCAACGAGCAGTACTTC. Protein sequence: CASSFTRTLPNEQYF.

This clone occurred a few times. The chain links TRBV19 to TRBJ1-5; TRBD1 matches 11 bases. Germline CDR1 is LNHDA and CDR2 is SQIVND (reference sequence). The CDR3 has 14 residues. Trimming removed 10 bases from V and 6 bases from J; junction bases left unmatched: 8. CDR3 sequence (DNA): TGTGCCACCACAGGGACAGGGGGATCTCAGCCCCAGCATTTT. It is translated as CATTGTGGSQPQHF.

The chain joins TRBV2 to TRBJ2-1; 8 nucleotides match TRBD2. V shed 6 bases and J 5 bases; nucleotides not matched to a gene: 12. Germline V gives CDR1 SNHLY, CDR2 FYNNEI. This CDR3 region has 16 residues. The CDR3 spells CASRPIAGRSHNEQFF. The CDR3 DNA reads as TGTGCCAGCAGGCCGATAGCGGGGAGGTCCCACAATGAGCAGTTCTTC.

The genes are TRBV2 and TRBJ1-1; TRBD1 aligns across 7 bases. The CDR3 runs to 16 residues. V was pared by 5 bases and J by 2 bases, with 11 bases of the junction left unmatched. Germline V gives CDR1 SNHLY, CDR2 FYNNEI. DNA for the CDR3: TGTGCCAGCAGTCACCCCATCCACAGGGGAAACACTGAAGCTTTCTTT. Translated, it gives CASSHPIHRGNTEAFF.

V gene TRBV27 combines with J gene TRBJ2-1; TRBD1 agrees at 8 bases. The CDR3 is 13 amino acids. Germline CDR1 MNHEY, CDR2 SMNVEV (reference sequence). V shed 7 bases and J 3 bases; nucleotides not matched to a gene: 2. CDR3 loop: CASMGQDYNEQFF. For the CDR3, the DNA is TGTGCCAGCATGGGACAGGACTACAATGAGCAGTTCTTC.

The V and J genes are TRBV11-2 and TRBJ1-3, with D unclear. Germline V gene sequence: CDR1 SGHAT, CDR2 FQNNGV. The CDR3 has 14 amino acids. The V end lost 6 bases, the J end lost 3 bases, and 12 bases lay between the germline ends. The CDR3 nucleotides are TGTGCCAGCAGTCCCGCCCCAGGTGGAAACACCATATATTTT. Amino acids: CASSPAPGGNTIYF.

This chain connects TRBV5-4 to TRBJ1-1; D gene ambiguous. Germline V lookup: CDR1 SGHNT, CDR2 YYREEE (reference sequence). The length of the CDR3 is 16 residues. The germline V and J ends were trimmed by 0 bases and 0 bases, with 12 bases remaining between them. DNA for the CDR3: TGTGCCAGCAGCTTGGGCAAGGGCGTAATGAACACTGAAGCTTTCTTT. It translates to CASSLGKGVMNTEAFF.

The chain uses TRBV13 and TRBJ1-2; 7 nucleotides line up with TRBD1. Germline V gene sequence: CDR1 PRHDT, CDR2 FYEKMQ (reference sequence). This CDR3 contains 16 residues. V trimming: 5 bases; J trimming: 8 bases; junction bases outside the gene matches: 17. CDR3 sequence (DNA): TGTGCCAGCAGCCCCAAACAGGGGCCCCTTGGAGTAGGCTACACCTTC. Amino acid sequence: CASSPKQGPLGVGYTF.

The J gene is TRBJ1-3, the V gene TRBV7-2, with TRBD1 as a possible D gene (5 bases). The CDR3 has 14 residues. Between the trimmed V and J ends, which lost 2 bases and 2 bases, there was a span of 7 bases. Germline V gene data show CDR1 as SGHTA and CDR2 as FQGNSA. Written as DNA, the CDR3 is TGTGCCAGCAGCTTATGGGGGGCTGGAAACACCATATATTTT. This gives the protein CASSLWGAGNTIYF.

This chain joins TRBV6-1 and TRBJ2-1, with 11 positions matching TRBD2. The germline CDR1 and CDR2 sequences are MNHNS and SASEGT. This CDR3 is built from 16 residues. J gave up 9 bases and V 2 bases, and 9 bases lay outside the gene matches. DNA of the CDR3: TGTGCCAGCAGTGAATGGCCTAGCGGGGGGACCGGTGAGCAGTTCTTC. It encodes CASSEWPSGGTGEQFF.

J is TRBJ1-2 and V is TRBV6-1; perhaps TRBD1 as D (5 bases). The germline gives CDR1 MNHNS, CDR2 SASEGT. Trimming left V 6 bases short and J 7 bases short, with 9 bases between. The CDR3 has 11 amino acids. The CDR3 DNA sequence: TGTGCCAGCAGAGAGGGGCTTGGCTACACCTTC. Translation gives CASREGLGYTF.

The V gene is TRBV6-1, the J gene TRBJ1-5; D is possibly TRBD1 (5 bases). Germline V gene data show CDR1 as MNHNS and CDR2 as SASEGT. This CDR3 has 14 residues. V was shortened by 0 bases and J by 5 bases, with 8 bases between the two germline ends. CDR3 DNA: TGTGCCAGCAGTGAAGCCAGGGTTGATCAGCCCCAGCATTTT. It specifies CASSEARVDQPQHF.

The chain is built from TRBV7-6 and TRBJ1-1; no definite D call. CDR1 and CDR2 (germline): SGHVS, FNYEAQ. This CDR3 has 11 amino acids. The V gene lost 5 bases and the J gene lost 6 bases, with 7 bases spanning the gap. This CDR3 reads CASSLQAEAFF. DNA for the CDR3: TGTGCCAGCAGCCTACAAGCTGAAGCTTTCTTT.

This rearrangement joins TRBV2 to TRBJ1-1, with D possibly TRBD1 on 5 matching bases. This CDR3 has 15 residues. Germline values: CDR1 SNHLY, CDR2 FYNNEI. Between the trimmed V and J ends, which lost 2 bases and 1 base, there was a span of 11 bases. CDR3 sequence: CASSEWAGKNTEAFF. For the CDR3, the DNA is TGTGCCAGCAGTGAATGGGCAGGGAAGAACACTGAAGCTTTCTTT.

V gene TRBV5-1 combines with J gene TRBJ1-6; tentatively, D is TRBD1 (5 bases). The ends were cut back, 4 bases at V and 7 bases at J, with 15 bases in the middle. Germline V gives CDR1 SGHRS, CDR2 YFSETQ. The CDR3 extends over 15 amino acids. The CDR3 protein is CASSQSGRSNSPLHF. For the CDR3, the DNA is TGCGCCAGCAGCCAATCGGGACGGTCGAATTCACCCCTCCACTTT.

The CDR3 DNA follows: TGTGCCTGGAGTGCCCCCCGGGGCAGGGAACGGGGCTACGAGCAGTACTTC. Protein sequence: CAWSAPRGRERGYEQYF. V is TRBV30 and J is TRBJ2-7, with D possibly called TRBD1 or TRBD2 (5 bases each). The CDR3 covers 17 residues. The V end lost 1 base, the J end lost 3 bases, and 22 bases lay between the germline ends. Germline loops: CDR1 GTSNPN, CDR2 SVGIG (reference sequence).

The rearrangement joins TRBV5-6 to TRBJ1-3; D might be TRBD1 (5 bases). Germline values: CDR1 SGHDT, CDR2 YYEEEE. Deletions cut 0 bases from V and 0 bases from J, with 10 bases between. This CDR3 is built from 16 residues. The CDR3 region has the DNA TGTGCCAGCAGCTTGGGGGGCGAACTCTCTGGAAACACCATATATTTT. Its translation is CASSLGGELSGNTIYF. The variable domain in full, with the rest retrieved from reference TRBV5-6 and TRBJ1-3, is DAGVTQSPTHLIKTRGQQVTLRCSPKSGHDTVSWYQQALGQGPQFIFQYYEEEERQRGNFPDRFSGHQFPNYSSELNVNALLLGDSALYLCASSLGGELSGNTIYFGEGSWLTVV.

Here the CDR3 DNA reads TGTGCCAGCTCACGGGCGGACTTGGGTGAAAAACTGTTTTTT. It yields the protein CASSRADLGEKLFF. This chain connects TRBV18 to TRBJ1-4; D gene unclear. With 4 bases removed from V and 7 bases from J, the gap between germline ends came to 13 bases. Germline V CDR1 and CDR2: KGHSH, LQKENI. The CDR3 runs to 14 residues.